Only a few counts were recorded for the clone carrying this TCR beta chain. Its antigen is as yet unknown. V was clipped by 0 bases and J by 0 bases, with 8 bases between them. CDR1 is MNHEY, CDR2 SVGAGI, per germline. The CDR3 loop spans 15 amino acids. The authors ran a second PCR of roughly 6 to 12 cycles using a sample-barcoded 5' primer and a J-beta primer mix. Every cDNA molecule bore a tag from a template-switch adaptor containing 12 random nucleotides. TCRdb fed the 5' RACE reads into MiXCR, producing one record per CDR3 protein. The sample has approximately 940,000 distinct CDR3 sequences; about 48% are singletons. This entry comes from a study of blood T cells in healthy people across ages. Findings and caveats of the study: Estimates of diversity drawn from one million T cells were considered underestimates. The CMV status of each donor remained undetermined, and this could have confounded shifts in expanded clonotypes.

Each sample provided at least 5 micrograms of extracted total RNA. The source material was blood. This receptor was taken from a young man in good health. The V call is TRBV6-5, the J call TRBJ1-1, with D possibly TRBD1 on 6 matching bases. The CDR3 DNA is TGTGCCAGCAGTTACTCGGGGGCGGTGAACACTGAAGCTTTCTTT. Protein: CASSYSGAVNTEAFF.